The entry below gives a single T cell receptor (beta chain) sequence along with its context. Its antigen remains unidentified. The protocol was immunoSEQ multiplex PCR, while the TCRdb copy is restricted to in-frame clones and leaves out a portion. The data show tens of thousands of clones, approximately 91% seen once. This sample is part of a study of graft-versus-host responses after intestinal transplantation. Overall study: The recipients all started with anti-thymocyte globulin induction and then took tacrolimus and steroids for 3 to 4 years.

The germline CDR1 and CDR2 sequences are SGHNT and YYREEE (reference sequence). The CDR3 loop spans 16 amino acids. V lost 3 bases to trimming and J lost 7 bases; unmatched junction nucleotides: 6. Study-level results: Early after transplant, HvG declines were associated with peak levels of circulating GvH clones.

The chain carries TRBV5-4 and TRBJ2-1; TRBD2 aligns across 14 bases. The sequence was obtained from a human donor who was the organ donor for an intestinal transplant. The sample consisted of unstimulated CD4+ T cells sorted from spleen or lymph node cells, taken before transplant. The CDR3 spells CASSWGTSGRGNEQFF. Written as DNA, the CDR3 is TGTGCCAGCAGCTGGGGGACTAGCGGGAGAGGTAATGAGCAGTTCTTC.